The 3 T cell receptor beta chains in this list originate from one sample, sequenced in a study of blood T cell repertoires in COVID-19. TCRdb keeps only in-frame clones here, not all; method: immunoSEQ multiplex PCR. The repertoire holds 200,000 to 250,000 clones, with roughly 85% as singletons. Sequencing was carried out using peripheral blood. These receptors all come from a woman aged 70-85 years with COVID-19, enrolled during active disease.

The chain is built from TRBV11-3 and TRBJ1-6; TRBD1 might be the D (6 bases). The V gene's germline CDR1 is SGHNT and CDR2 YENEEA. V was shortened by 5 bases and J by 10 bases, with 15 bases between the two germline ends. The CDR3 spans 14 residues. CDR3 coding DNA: TGTGCCAGCAGCCAAGGGGGACCAAACTCACCCCTCCACTTT. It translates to CASSQGGPNSPLHF.

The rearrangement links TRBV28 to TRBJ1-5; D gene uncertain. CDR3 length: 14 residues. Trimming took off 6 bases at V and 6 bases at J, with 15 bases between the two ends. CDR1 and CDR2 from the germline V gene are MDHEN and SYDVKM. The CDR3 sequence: CASSPAPGGQPQHF. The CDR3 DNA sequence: TGTGCCAGCAGCCCTGCCCCAGGAGGTCAGCCCCAGCATTTT.

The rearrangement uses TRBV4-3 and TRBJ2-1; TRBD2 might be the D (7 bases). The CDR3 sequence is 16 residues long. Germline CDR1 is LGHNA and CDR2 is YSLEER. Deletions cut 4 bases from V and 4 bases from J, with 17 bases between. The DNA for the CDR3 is TGCGCCAGCAGCCCTCGCCGGGGGGCTGATTACAATGAGCAGTTCTTC. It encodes CASSPRRGADYNEQFF.